These 10 T cell receptor beta chains were all obtained from the same sample, sequenced in a study of blood T cell repertoires in COVID-19. Assay used: immunoSEQ multiplex PCR; TCRdb lists only in-frame clones, some missing. The data hold 200,000 or so clones, with 80% to 85% observed a single time. Sequencing was done on a sample of peripheral blood. These receptors all stem from a woman aged 60 to 75 who had recovered from COVID-19.

The chain has TRBV5-1 and TRBJ2-1; 11 bases are a match to TRBD2. The junction had 8 bases not matched to a gene; V was cut back by 0 bases and J by 3 bases. Germline V gene lookup returns CDR1 SGHRS and CDR2 YFSETQ. The length of the CDR3 is 18 residues. The CDR3 loop reads CASSLVLAGGANYNEQFF. The CDR3 nucleotides read TGCGCCAGCAGCTTGGTCCTAGCGGGGGGCGCGAACTACAATGAGCAGTTCTTC.

This clone was seen more than once but under ten times. The chain uses TRBV15 and TRBJ1-1; D gene uncertain. From germline, CDR1 is LNHNV and CDR2 YYDKDF (reference sequence). This CDR3 has 13 amino acids. Trimming stripped 1 base from V and 7 bases from J, with 10 bases between. The CDR3 bases are TGTGCCACCAGCAGAGGGGCAGCTTATGAAGCTTTCTTT. The encoded protein is CATSRGAAYEAFF.

The V call is TRBV2, the J call TRBJ2-2; 11 bases match TRBD2. CDR1 and CDR2 from the germline V gene are SNHLY and FYNNEI. CDR3 size: 17 residues. V lost 5 bases and J lost 4; bases outside the gene matches: 9. CDR3 nucleotides: TGTGCCAGCAGTTTCCCGCTAGCGGGGGGAATCACCGGGGAGCTGTTTTTT. Amino acid sequence: CASSFPLAGGITGELFF.

The chain carries TRBV3-1 (or the pseudogene TRBV3-2) and TRBJ2-3; D possibly corresponds to TRBD1 (6 bases). Trimming took 5 bases from V and 0 from J, leaving 15 bases between them. CDR1 and CDR2 (germline): LGHDT, YNNKEL (reference sequence). CDR3 size: 16 residues. For the CDR3, the DNA is TGTGCCAGCAGCGGGGACACAGAACCTAGCACAGATACGCAGTATTTT. Encoded protein: CASSGDTEPSTDTQYF.

This clone was picked up one time. The gene calls are TRBV18 and TRBJ2-7, with a possible D match to TRBD1 (5 bases). Germline assignment: CDR1 KGHSH and CDR2 LQKENI. CDR3 size: 14 residues. The V gene lost 1 base and the J gene lost 3 bases, with 10 bases spanning the gap. In nucleotides, the CDR3 is TGTGCCAGCTCACCACGGGCAGGGTTCTACGAGCAGTACTTC. Protein product: CASSPRAGFYEQYF. Full variable domain (missing parts from reference TRBV18 and TRBJ2-7): NAGVMQNPRHLVRRRGQEARLRCSPMKGHSHVYWYRQLPEEGLKFMVYLQKENIIDESGMPKERFSAEFPKEGPSILRIQQVVRGDSAAYFCASSPRAGFYEQYFGPGTRLTVT.

In regard to this clone: Other DNA sequences in this specimen translate into the identical CDR3. The chain has TRBV18 and TRBJ2-6; possible D gene TRBD2, 6 bases. CDR1 is KGHSH, CDR2 LQKENI, per germline. Trimming shortened V by 6 bases and J by 1 base, and 16 bases separated the two germline ends. CDR3 length: 17 residues. As DNA, the CDR3 is TGTGCCAGCTCGCCAGATTCGGGGAGGTCTGGGGCCAACGTCCTGACTTTC. Amino acid sequence: CASSPDSGRSGANVLTF.

The chain couples TRBV29-1 to TRBJ2-2; D is perhaps TRBD1 (6 bases). CDR1 and CDR2 (germline): SQVTM, ANQGSEA. The CDR3 totals 12 residues. The V and J ends lost 6 bases and 1 base respectively, with 6 bases between them. The CDR3 coding sequence is TGCAGCGTGGGACAGAACACCGGGGAGCTGTTTTTT. Protein: CSVGQNTGELFF.

This chain links TRBV5-1 with TRBJ1-1; the D is unclear. V shed 0 bases and J shed 5 bases, with 11 bases lying between them. The CDR3 sequence is 14 residues long. Looked up from germline, CDR1 is SGHRS and CDR2 is YFSETQ. The CDR3 nucleotides read TGCGCCAGCAGCTTGGAGCCGGGAGGAACTGAAGCTTTCTTT. This sequence encodes CASSLEPGGTEAFF.

This clone appeared once. V and J are TRBV4-1 and TRBJ2-5, with 12 bases lining up with TRBD2. CDR1 is MGHRA and CDR2 is YSYEKL in the germline V gene. J lost 4 bases, V lost 4 bases, and 4 bases had no gene match. The CDR3 is 15 amino acids. CDR3 coding DNA: TGCGCCAGCAGCCGAAAGACTAGCGGGGGAGAGACCCAGTACTTC. It is translated as CASSRKTSGGETQYF.

The V and J genes are TRBV6-7 and TRBJ1-2, with TRBD1 matching 8 bases. TRBV6-7 is an ORF; its function is uncertain. This CDR3 is built from 16 residues. The trim removed 2 bases at V and 2 bases at J, leaving 7 bases unmatched. The CDR3 region has the DNA TGTGCCAGCAGTTACGGGACAGGTGGGCCAAACTATGGCTACACCTTC. Translated, it gives CASSYGTGGPNYGYTF.